Following are 12 T cell receptor beta chains from one sample sequenced in a study of blood T cell repertoires in COVID-19. The repertoire was sequenced with immunoSEQ multiplex PCR; TCRdb's copy has only in-frame clones and lacks some. The sample lists a few hundred thousand clones; 75% to 85% were seen once. Sequenced sample: peripheral blood. These receptors were taken from a human donor in a cohort sampled during active COVID-19.

The chain has TRBV28 and TRBJ2-3; D is unclear. The CDR3 has 13 amino acids. Germline lookup yields CDR1 MDHEN and CDR2 SYDVKM. Trimming took off 6 bases at V and 2 bases at J, with 9 bases between the two ends. CDR3 bases: TGTGCCAGCAGGTACCCTAACACAGATACGCAGTATTTT. Translating it yields CASRYPNTDTQYF.

This rearrangement joins TRBV7-5 to TRBJ2-5; the table calls TRBD1, which could not be checked here. TRBV7-5 is noted as a pseudogene. The CDR3 contains 15 residues. The CDR3 sequence is CARSYRTGGRETQYF. In nucleotides, the CDR3 is TGTGCCAGAAGCTACCGGACAGGGGGCCGGGAGACCCAGTACTTC.

J is TRBJ2-7 and V is TRBV18, with a weak D call TRBD2 (5 bases). The germline gives CDR1 KGHSH, CDR2 LQKENI. There are 17 residues in the CDR3. Trimming shortened V by 6 bases and J by 0 bases, and 21 bases separated the two germline ends. CDR3 coding DNA: TGTGCCAGCTCTATAATTCGGGTAGCGCGCTCCTCCTACGAGCAGTACTTC. Translation gives CASSIIRVARSSYEQYF. The entire variable domain, with the rest obtained from reference TRBV18 and TRBJ2-7, is as follows: NAGVMQNPRHLVRRRGQEARLRCSPMKGHSHVYWYRQLPEEGLKFMVYLQKENIIDESGMPKERFSAEFPKEGPSILRIQQVVRGDSAAYFCASSIIRVARSSYEQYFGPGTRLTVT.

As for this clone: Relative to the germline gene, one junction end is altered; a read error may explain this. The genes are TRBV5-1 and TRBJ2-2; 12 bases fit TRBD2. CDR3 length: 17 residues. Germline lookup yields CDR1 SGHRS and CDR2 YFSETQ. CDR3 loop: CASSLIGLAGNTGELFF. The CDR3 DNA reads as TGTGCCAGCAGCTTGATCGGACTAGCGGGAAACACCGGGGAGCTGTTTTTT.

The chain is built from TRBV28 and TRBJ2-1, with TRBD2 identical over 11 bases. This CDR3 is 16 amino acids long. Germline V lookup: CDR1 MDHEN, CDR2 SYDVKM. The V and J ends lost 3 bases and 7 bases, in that order; junction bases with no gene match: 8. CDR3: CASSFPGTSGSNEQFF. The CDR3, as DNA: TGTGCCAGCAGTTTCCCGGGGACTAGCGGTAGTAATGAGCAGTTCTTC.

This clone was recorded only once. V gene TRBV9 combines with J gene TRBJ2-4; 7 nucleotides agree with TRBD2. V was pared by 0 bases and J by 2 bases, with 5 bases of the junction left unmatched. Germline V gene sequence: CDR1 SGDLS, CDR2 YYNGEE. There are 16 residues in the CDR3. Here the CDR3 reads CASSVDWGGTKNIQYF. The CDR3 bases are TGTGCCAGCAGCGTAGATTGGGGAGGGACCAAAAACATTCAGTACTTC.

The chain recombines TRBV20-1 with TRBJ2-7, with 7 nucleotides matching TRBD2. The CDR3 sequence is 15 residues long. Germline loops: CDR1 DFQATT, CDR2 SNEGSKA (reference sequence). J lost 5 bases, V lost 3 bases, and 13 bases had no gene match. The CDR3 DNA is TGCAGTGCTAGTCTTCGGACTAGTTTTCGAAACGAGCAGTACTTC. Translated: CSASLRTSFRNEQYF.

This clone has a single count. The rearrangement joins TRBV28 to TRBJ1-2, with D unresolved. Germline V CDR1 and CDR2: MDHEN, SYDVKM. This CDR3 has 16 amino acids. V was pared by 7 bases and J by 4 bases, with 22 bases between. DNA for the CDR3: TGTGCCAGCAATAGAACCCCCAACCGGGTCCCCTATGGCTACACCTTC. It translates to CASNRTPNRVPYGYTF.

This clone came up a few times. The chain links TRBV7-2 to TRBJ2-5, with 8 bases that match TRBD2. This CDR3 comprises 15 residues. Germline assignment: CDR1 SGHTA and CDR2 FQGNSA. J was trimmed by 8 bases and V by 5 bases; bases with no gene match: 13. DNA for the CDR3: TGTGCCAGCAGCCCAGTAGCGGGGCGATGGGATACCCAGTACTTC. Translated, it gives CASSPVAGRWDTQYF.

The rearrangement links TRBV5-1 to TRBJ2-7; tentatively, D is TRBD1 (6 bases). CDR3 length equals 14 residues. Germline lookup yields CDR1 SGHRS and CDR2 YFSETQ. V lost 4 bases, J lost 7 bases, and 18 bases lay in between. The CDR3 protein is CASSVIPDRAEQYF. CDR3 in DNA: TGCGCCAGCAGCGTAATACCGGACAGAGCGGAGCAGTACTTC.

As DNA, the CDR3 is TGTGCCAGCAGTGAAGACAGCCTCTCCTACAATGAGCAGTTCTTC. Its protein product is CASSEDSLSYNEQFF. The V gene is TRBV2, the J gene TRBJ2-7, with D unclear. The J call may be wrong; the DNA end is better matched by TRBJ2-1. Germline CDR1 SNHLY, CDR2 FYNNEI. The CDR3 has 15 residues.

V gene TRBV5-6 combines with J gene TRBJ2-2; 13 bases are shared with TRBD2. Germline-derived CDR1 and CDR2 are SGHDT and YYEEEE. V lost 4 bases and J lost 5; bases outside the gene matches: 8. The CDR3 length is 17 residues. This CDR3 is CASSLRTSGRPTGELFF. The CDR3 DNA follows: TGTGCCAGCAGCCTCCGGACTAGCGGGAGACCAACCGGGGAGCTGTTTTTT.